Following are 5 T cell receptor beta chains from one sample sequenced in a study of blood T cell repertoires in COVID-19. The table came from immunoSEQ multiplex PCR; TCRdb's copy has only in-frame clones and leaves some out. The sample lists about 200,000 clones; roughly 90% were seen once. Sequenced input: peripheral blood. These receptor sequences come from a man aged 50 to 59 with acute or convalescent COVID-19.

V usage is TRBV6-5 and J usage is TRBJ2-5; D ambiguous. The CDR3 length is 16 residues. The V and J ends lost 0 bases and 1 base respectively, with 12 bases between them. The germline V gene encodes CDR1 MNHEY and CDR2 SVGAGI. CDR3: CASSYSNGRPQETQYF. CDR3 nucleotide sequence: TGTGCCAGCAGTTACTCGAACGGCAGGCCCCAAGAGACCCAGTACTTC.

V usage is TRBV25-1 and J usage is TRBJ2-4, with 11 bases aligning to TRBD1. The CDR3 covers 15 residues. Germline V CDR1 and CDR2: MGHDK, SYGVNS. Unmatched junction bases numbered 4, after V lost 3 bases and J lost 6 bases. CDR3 region: CASSEAGTGGNIQYF. In DNA form, the CDR3 reads TGTGCCAGCAGTGAGGCCGGGACAGGGGGAAACATTCAGTACTTC.

J is TRBJ1-2 and V is TRBV25-1; 8 positions agree with TRBD1. The CDR3 spans 14 residues. Germline V gene data show CDR1 as MGHDK and CDR2 as SYGVNS. J lost 3 bases, V lost 4 bases, and 4 bases had no gene match. In nucleotides, the CDR3 is TGTGCCAGCAGTGCAGGGGGCGCCTACTATGGCTACACCTTC. This gives the protein CASSAGGAYYGYTF.

The chain combines TRBV2 with TRBJ2-1; 7 bases line up with TRBD1. Losses at the gene ends were 6 bases for V and 5 bases for J; bases not matched to a gene: 13. The CDR3 runs 16 residues. The germline V gene encodes CDR1 SNHLY and CDR2 FYNNEI. This chain's CDR3 is CASRATGIWDHNEQFF. For the CDR3, the DNA is TGTGCCAGCAGGGCGACAGGGATTTGGGACCACAATGAGCAGTTCTTC.

This clone has just one count. The chain couples TRBV14 to TRBJ2-5, with D hard to call. The CDR3 has 12 amino acids. Trimming removed 1 base at V and 7 bases at J, with 7 bases between. CDR1 and CDR2 from the germline V gene are SGHDN and FVKESK. CDR3 in amino acids: CASSQGRRTQYF. Written as DNA, the CDR3 is TGTGCCAGCAGCCAAGGTCGGAGGACCCAGTACTTC.